Listed here is a single TCR beta chain. Repertoires were generated with immunoSEQ multiplex PCR, while TCRdb's copy carries only in-frame clones and drops some. The table has roughly 150,000 clones, 80% to 95% seen once. The data originate from a study of T cell responses to AZD1222 COVID-19 vaccine. The wider study: Pooling covered second doses at about 4 or about 12 weeks.

Germline V gives CDR1 SGHTA, CDR2 FQGTGA. The V gene end was trimmed by 10 bases and the J gene end by 5 bases; junction bases not matched to a gene: 11. The CDR3 consists of 15 residues. Sequences were derived from peripheral blood, sampled on day 0 of AZD1222 vaccination. J is TRBJ2-3 and V is TRBV7-3, with 11 bases lining up with TRBD2. This sequence was found in an adult in good health. CDR3 bases: TGTGCCAACAACCAAACAGGACTAGCGGGAGATACGCAGTATTTT. Translation: CANNQTGLAGDTQYF.